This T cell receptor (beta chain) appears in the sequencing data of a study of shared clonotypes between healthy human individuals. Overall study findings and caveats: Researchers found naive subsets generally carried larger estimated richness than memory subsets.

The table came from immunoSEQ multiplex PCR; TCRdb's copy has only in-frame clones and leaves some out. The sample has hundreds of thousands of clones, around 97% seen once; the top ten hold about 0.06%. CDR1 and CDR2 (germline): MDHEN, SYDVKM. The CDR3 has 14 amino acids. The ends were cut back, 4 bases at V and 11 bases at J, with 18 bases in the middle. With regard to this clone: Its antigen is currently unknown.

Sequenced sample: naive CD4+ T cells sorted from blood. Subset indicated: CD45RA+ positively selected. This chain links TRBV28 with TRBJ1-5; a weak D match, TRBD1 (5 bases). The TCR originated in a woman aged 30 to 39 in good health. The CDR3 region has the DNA TGTGCCAGCAGTTACCGGGACCCTGCCTTTGCCCAGCATTTT. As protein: CASSYRDPAFAQHF.